This T cell receptor (beta chain) is from a study of a mutant IDH1 vaccine in newly diagnosed glioma. V dropped 0 bases and J dropped 3; count of bases not matched to a gene: 3. Germline assignment: CDR1 SGHRS and CDR2 YFSETQ. This CDR3 is 15 amino acids long. A word on this clone: The target antigen is unknown.

Time point indicated: week 47, end of study. Each dose of the vaccine consisted of 300 ug of mutant IDH1 20-mer peptide, with topical imiquimod. Clones were sequenced by immunoSEQ multiplex PCR, and TCRdb holds only the in-frame ones, with some missing. The table includes some 56,000 clones, less than 80% detected once. Specimen: PBMCs, collected from a glioma patient whose treatment included an IDH1 peptide vaccine. This sequence joins TRBV5-1 and TRBJ2-1; 7 positions agree with TRBD1. The receptor was isolated from a man aged 50 to 59 with glioma. CDR3: CASSLEGTDYNEQFF. In nucleotides, the CDR3 is TGCGCCAGCAGCTTGGAAGGGACAGACTACAATGAGCAGTTCTTC.